This T cell receptor beta chain is drawn from a study of shared clonotypes between healthy human individuals (dated by TCRdb to the early 2020s). About the full investigation: The cohort comprised two women and a few men aged 18 to 49 years. To estimate repertoire size and how much clonotype sharing occurs between individuals, the study deeply sequenced the blood TCR repertoires of roughly 5 healthy adults. Per donor, leukapheresis produced somewhere between about 0.9 and 9.5 billion PBMCs. For each donor, CD4 naive and CD4 memory were each run on three plates, CD8 naive on two plates, and CD8 memory on one plate. Different laboratories and diverse techniques were used to prepare libraries and sequence TCR repertoires, to increase sequencing depth and limit assay-specific biases. The full study reports these points: Pairwise subsampling led to the expectation that sequencing depth would affect the degree of clonotype sharing among donors. When several donors were compared, the shared fraction of clonotypes was 5% to 6.5% for naive CD4, around 4% for naive CD8, 2.3% for memory CD4, and 0.35% to 0.4% for memory CD8. Sampling was restricted to blood, and TCR repertoires in tissues likely differ from the TCR repertoires found in blood. Compared with non-shared clonotypes, the clonotypes found in all four sorted-subset donors had higher generation probabilities. Because the study included only a small number of donors, the genetic and exposure-history diversity represented was limited. Incomplete sequencing was indicated by rarefaction of sorted-subset datasets, despite the large sequencing depth. Naive subsets generally had larger estimated clonotype richness than memory subsets.

The donors were healthy, HIV-negative adults who had no recently reported acute infections or vaccinations. Every donor was a Caucasian adult residing in Nashville, Tennessee, USA. CD4+ T cells were enriched by magnetic negative selection; naive cells were then positively selected on CD45RA, and the negative fraction formed the memory subset. Blood was obtained by leukapheresis, after which PBMCs were separated by Ficoll-Histopaque density gradient centrifugation and cryopreserved in liquid nitrogen vapor phase. Analytical flow cytometry was used to check the purity and quantity of every magnetically sorted T cell population. Genomic DNA was isolated from every sorted fraction and measured by UV absorbance on a Nanodrop 2000c. Remarks on this clone: No antigen is known for it. No quality values exist for individual bases; no much larger clone is one base distant.

V and J are truncated by 9 bases and 9 bases respectively, leaving an intervening sequence of 24 bases. Inclusive of the bounding cysteine and phenylalanine, the CDR3 is 14 residues long. Kept here is only the CDR3 DNA, which spans 42 bases and is read in frame from base 1. Taken from the germline V gene, the CDR1 and CDR2 loops are MRHNA and SNTAGT. TCR CDR3 regions were amplified from genomic DNA by multiplex PCR using the deep immunoSEQ assay. Extracted genomic DNA from each cell subset was spread evenly across all wells of several immunoSEQ 96-well plates, with each plate serving as a replicate. For sorted subsets, each replicate PCR was loaded with 200 ng genomic DNA, equivalent to approximately 27,000 T cell genomes. Purified libraries were quantified with a Qubit 3.0 fluorometer, sized on a Bioanalyzer 2100, and re-quantified with the KAPA Library Quantification kit. Each immunoSEQ 96-well plate was sequenced on its own single-read 150-cycle Illumina NextSeq 550 flow cell. Per the authors' processing: Because only junctional sequences without quality scores were contained in the immunoSEQ output, filtering matching that applied to full-length reads could not be performed. Sequences were annotated with PyIR, a Python wrapper for IgBLAST v1.9, using IMGT germline references to assign V/J genes and CDR3. Any read was removed if the V/J assignment was weak (E-value above 1e-6), the CDR3 was missing, or the read contained stop codons, out-of-frame junctions, or ambiguous translated residues. A V3J clonotype was defined by an identical inferred V gene, J gene, and CDR3 amino acid sequence. Percentage overlap between repertoires was computed as shared unique clonotypes divided by the size of the smaller repertoire. Repertoire richness was assessed with RTK rarefaction, the Chao1 estimator, and Recon v2.1 estimates of unobserved clonotypes. For all TCRbeta clonotypes obtained by the gDNA method from four donors, generation probabilities were computed with OLGA. Drawn from immuneACCESS, this table holds only the in-frame rearrangements with V and J called that TCRdb kept. Clones are partly lost; checked studies trace under half to an unresolved V gene and leave the rest unexplained. V and J calls and clone size are as listed in that table; D and trimming were resolved from the DNA. For this sample there are 1,500,000 or so clones; roughly 96% appear just once. The ten largest clones capture approximately 1.2% of the sample.

This TCR was sampled from a man aged 25-45 years in good health. The rearrangement combines TRBV6-4 with TRBJ2-7; the D segment cannot be called with confidence. Sequenced input: naive CD4+ T cells sorted from blood. The cell subset or site label for this specimen denotes: CD45RA+ positively selected. This receptor carries the CDR3 CASPPRRRGDGQYF. The nucleotides read TGTGCCAGTCCGCCCCGAAGGCGCGGCGATGGGCAGTACTTC.